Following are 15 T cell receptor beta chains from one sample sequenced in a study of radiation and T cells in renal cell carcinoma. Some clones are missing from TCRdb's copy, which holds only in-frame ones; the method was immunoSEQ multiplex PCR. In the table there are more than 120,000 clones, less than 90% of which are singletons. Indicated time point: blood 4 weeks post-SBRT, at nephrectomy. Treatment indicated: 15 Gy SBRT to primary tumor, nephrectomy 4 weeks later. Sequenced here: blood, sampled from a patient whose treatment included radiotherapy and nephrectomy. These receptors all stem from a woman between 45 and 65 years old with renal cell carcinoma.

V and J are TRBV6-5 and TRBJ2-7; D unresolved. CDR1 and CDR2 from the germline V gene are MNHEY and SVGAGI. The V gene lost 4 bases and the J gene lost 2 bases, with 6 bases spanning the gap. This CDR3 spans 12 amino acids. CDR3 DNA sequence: TGTGCCAGCAGTTCCGGTACCTACGAGCAGTACTTC. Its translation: CASSSGTYEQYF.

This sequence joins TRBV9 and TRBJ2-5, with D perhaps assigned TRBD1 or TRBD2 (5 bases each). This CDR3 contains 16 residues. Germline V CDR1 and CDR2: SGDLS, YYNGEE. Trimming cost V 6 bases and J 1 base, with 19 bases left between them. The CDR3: CASTGAAQESQETQYF. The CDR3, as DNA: TGTGCCAGCACCGGGGCGGCCCAGGAGAGCCAAGAGACCCAGTACTTC.

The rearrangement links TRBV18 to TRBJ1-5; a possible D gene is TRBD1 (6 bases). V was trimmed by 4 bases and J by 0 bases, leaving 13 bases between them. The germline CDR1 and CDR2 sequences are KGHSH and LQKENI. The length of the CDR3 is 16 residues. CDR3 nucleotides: TGTGCCAGCTCACGTAACCAGGGGCATAGCAATCAGCCCCAGCATTTT. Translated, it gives CASSRNQGHSNQPQHF.

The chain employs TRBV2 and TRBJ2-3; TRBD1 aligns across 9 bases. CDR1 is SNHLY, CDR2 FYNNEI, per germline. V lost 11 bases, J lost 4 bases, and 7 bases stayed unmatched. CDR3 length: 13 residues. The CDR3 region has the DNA TGTGCCCATCACAGGGGGCGATCAGATACGCAGTATTTT. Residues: CAHHRGRSDTQYF.

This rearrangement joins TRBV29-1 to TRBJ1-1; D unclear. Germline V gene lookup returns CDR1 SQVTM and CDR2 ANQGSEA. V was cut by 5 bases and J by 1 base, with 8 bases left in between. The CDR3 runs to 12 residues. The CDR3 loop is CSVSQSNTEAFF. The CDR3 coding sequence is TGCAGCGTTTCTCAATCGAACACTGAAGCTTTCTTT.

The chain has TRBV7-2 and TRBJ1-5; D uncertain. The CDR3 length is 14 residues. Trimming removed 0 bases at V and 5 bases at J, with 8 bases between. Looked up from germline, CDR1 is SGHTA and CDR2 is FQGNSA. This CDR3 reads CASSLALGHQPQHF. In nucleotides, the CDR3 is TGTGCCAGCAGCTTAGCCCTGGGCCATCAGCCCCAGCATTTT.

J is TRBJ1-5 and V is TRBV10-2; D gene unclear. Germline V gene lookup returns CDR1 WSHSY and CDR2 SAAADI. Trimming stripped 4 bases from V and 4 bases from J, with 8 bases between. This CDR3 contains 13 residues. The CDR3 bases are TGCGCCAGCAGTGCGGACTATAATCAGCCCCAGCATTTT. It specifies CASSADYNQPQHF.

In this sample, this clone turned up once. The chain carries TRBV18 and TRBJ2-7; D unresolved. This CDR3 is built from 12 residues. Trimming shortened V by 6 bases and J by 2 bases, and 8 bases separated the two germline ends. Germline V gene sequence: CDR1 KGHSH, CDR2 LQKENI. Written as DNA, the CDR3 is TGTGCCAGCTCCCTTCAGGCCTACGAGCAGTACTTC. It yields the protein CASSLQAYEQYF.

CDR3 region: CASRYGHKNTEAFF. The CDR3 DNA follows: TGTGCCAGCAGATATGGACACAAGAACACTGAAGCTTTCTTT. The chain links TRBV6-5 to TRBJ1-1; maybe TRBD1 (5 bases). The CDR3 length is 14 residues. Between the trimmed V and J ends, which lost 6 bases and 1 base, there was a span of 12 bases. Germline-derived CDR1 and CDR2 are MNHEY and SVGAGI.

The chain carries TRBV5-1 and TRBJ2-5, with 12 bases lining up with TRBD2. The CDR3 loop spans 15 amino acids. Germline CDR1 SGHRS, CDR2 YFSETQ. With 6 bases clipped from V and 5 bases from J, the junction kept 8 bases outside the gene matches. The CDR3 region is CASTSSGGGVETQYF. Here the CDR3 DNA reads TGCGCCAGCACCTCTAGCGGGGGGGGCGTGGAGACCCAGTACTTC. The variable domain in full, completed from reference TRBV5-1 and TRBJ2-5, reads KAGVTQTPRYLIKTRGQQVTLSCSPISGHRSVSWYQQTPGQGLQFLFEYFSETQRNKGNFPGRFSGRQFSNSRSEMNVSTLELGDSALYLCASTSSGGGVETQYFGPGTRLLVL.

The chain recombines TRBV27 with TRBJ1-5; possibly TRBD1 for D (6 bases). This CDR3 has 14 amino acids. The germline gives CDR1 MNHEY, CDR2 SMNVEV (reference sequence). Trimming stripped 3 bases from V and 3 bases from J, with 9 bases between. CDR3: CASSFSGANQPQHF. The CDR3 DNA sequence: TGTGCCAGCAGTTTTTCGGGGGCCAATCAGCCCCAGCATTTT.

CDR3 residues: CASSSPRRDQPQHF. CDR3 sequence (DNA): TGTGCCAGCAGTTCCCCAAGACGGGATCAGCCCCAGCATTTT. This rearrangement joins TRBV28 to TRBJ1-5; D call uncertain. The CDR3 runs to 14 residues. Germline lookup yields CDR1 MDHEN and CDR2 SYDVKM. Trimming pared 4 bases from V and 5 bases from J, leaving 12 bases between.

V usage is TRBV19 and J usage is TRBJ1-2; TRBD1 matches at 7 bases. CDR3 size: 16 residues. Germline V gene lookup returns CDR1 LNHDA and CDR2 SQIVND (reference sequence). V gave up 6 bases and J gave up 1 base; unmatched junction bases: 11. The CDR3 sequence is CASSSSYGTDNYGYTF. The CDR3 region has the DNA TGTGCCAGTAGCTCCTCCTACGGGACAGATAACTATGGCTACACCTTC.

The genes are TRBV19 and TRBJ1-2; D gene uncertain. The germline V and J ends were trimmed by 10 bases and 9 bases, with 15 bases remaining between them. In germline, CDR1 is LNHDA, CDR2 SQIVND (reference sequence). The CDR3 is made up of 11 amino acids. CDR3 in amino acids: CATELGWSYTF. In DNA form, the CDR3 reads TGTGCCACGGAGCTTGGATGGAGCTACACCTTC.

The CDR3 is CASSLRGQGTETQYF. The CDR3 DNA is TGTGCCAGCAGCTTACGGGGACAGGGGACAGAGACCCAGTACTTC. The J gene is TRBJ2-5, the V gene TRBV7-9; 10 positions agree with TRBD1. The length of the CDR3 is 15 residues. CDR1 is SEHNR and CDR2 is FQNEAQ in the germline V gene (reference sequence). V was clipped by 2 bases and J by 4 bases; unmatched bases: 4.